Reported below is one T cell receptor (beta chain). The data stem from a study of blood T cell repertoires in COVID-19. Looking at the study overall: The origin of the acute and convalescent COVID-19 samples was the United States, Italy and Spain. T cells, B-cell-depleted T cells, or PBMCs provided the cDNA or gDNA that served as material.

Germline values: CDR1 SQVTM, CDR2 ANQGSEA. CDR3 size: 12 residues. Trimming removed 4 bases at V and 15 bases at J, with 18 bases between. As handled by the study authors: The assay estimated nucleated cells by amplifying reference gene primers. Repertoires were generated with immunoSEQ multiplex PCR, while TCRdb's copy carries only in-frame clones and drops some. Clonal size and the V and J genes are those of that table, whereas D and trimming came from the DNA. The data show some 99,000 clones, less than 90% seen once. The sequence was obtained from a woman aged 55-69 years with acute or convalescent COVID-19. The gene calls are TRBV29-1 and TRBJ1-4, with TRBD1 as a possible D gene (6 bases). The sequenced material came from peripheral blood. The CDR3 protein is CSVVEGGGILFF. The CDR3 region has the DNA TGCAGCGTTGTAGAGGGCGGGGGCATTTTGTTTTTT.